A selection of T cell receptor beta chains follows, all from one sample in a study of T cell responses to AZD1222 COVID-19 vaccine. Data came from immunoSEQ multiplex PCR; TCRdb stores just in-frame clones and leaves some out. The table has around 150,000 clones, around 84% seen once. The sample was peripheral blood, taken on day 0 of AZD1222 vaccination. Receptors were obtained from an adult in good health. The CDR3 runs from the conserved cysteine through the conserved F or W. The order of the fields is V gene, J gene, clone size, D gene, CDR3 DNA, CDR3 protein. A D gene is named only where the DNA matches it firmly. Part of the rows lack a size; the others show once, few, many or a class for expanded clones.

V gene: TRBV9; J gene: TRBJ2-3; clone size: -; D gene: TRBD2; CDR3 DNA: TGTGCCAGCAGCTCCAGACTAGCGGGGTACACAGATACGCAGTATTTT; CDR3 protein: CASSSRLAGYTDTQYF
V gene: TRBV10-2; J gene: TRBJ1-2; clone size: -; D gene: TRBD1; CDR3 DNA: TGCGCCAGCAGTGGAGGGACAGCGGGGGCCGCTAACTATGGCTACACCTTC; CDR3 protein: CASSGGTAGAANYGYTF
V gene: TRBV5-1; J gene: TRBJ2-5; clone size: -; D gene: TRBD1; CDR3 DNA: TGCGCCAGCAAAAGATCTGCCCAGGGGGCCGAGGTGACCCAGTACTTC; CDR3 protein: CASKRSAQGAEVTQYF
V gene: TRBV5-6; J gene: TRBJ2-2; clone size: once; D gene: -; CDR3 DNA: TGTGCCAGCAGCTTGTTAAGGAACGGGGAGCTGTTTTTT; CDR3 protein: CASSLLRNGELFF
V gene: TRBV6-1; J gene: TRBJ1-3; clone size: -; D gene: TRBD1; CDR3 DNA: TGTGCCAGCAGTGGACAGGGGGTTTCTAGCGGGAACACCATATATTTT; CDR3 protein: CASSGQGVSSGNTIYF
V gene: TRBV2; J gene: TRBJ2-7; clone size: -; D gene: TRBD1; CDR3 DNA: TGTGCCATTAACGACAGGGGAGGTCGCTACGAGCAGTACTTC; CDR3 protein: CAINDRGGRYEQYF
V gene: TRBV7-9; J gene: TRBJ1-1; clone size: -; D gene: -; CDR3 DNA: TGTGCCAGCAGCTTAGTAGGGGGGGCAGGAACTGAAGCTTTCTTT; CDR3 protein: CASSLVGGAGTEAFF
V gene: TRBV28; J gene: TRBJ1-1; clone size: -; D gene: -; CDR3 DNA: TGTGCCAGCAGCTTGGGATACACTGAAGCTTTCTTT; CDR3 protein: CASSLGYTEAFF
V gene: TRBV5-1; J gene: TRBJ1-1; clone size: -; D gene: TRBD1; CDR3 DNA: TGCGCCAGCAGCTGGGACAGGGGATGGACTGAAGCTTTCTTT; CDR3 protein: CASSWDRGWTEAFF
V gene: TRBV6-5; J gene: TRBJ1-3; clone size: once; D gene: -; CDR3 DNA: TGTGCCACCCGCGACAAAATCTCTGGAAACACCATATATTTT; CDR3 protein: CATRDKISGNTIYF
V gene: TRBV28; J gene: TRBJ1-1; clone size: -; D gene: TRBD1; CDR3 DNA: TGTGCCAGCAAGGGACAGGGGGCGGGGGAAGTTTCAGCTTTCTTT; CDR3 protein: CASKGQGAGEVSAFF
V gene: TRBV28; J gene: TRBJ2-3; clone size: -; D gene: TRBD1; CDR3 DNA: TGTGCCAGCACCCCTGGACAGGTCACAGATACGCAGTATTTT; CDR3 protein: CASTPGQVTDTQYF
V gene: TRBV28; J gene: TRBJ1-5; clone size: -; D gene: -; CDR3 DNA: TGTGCCAGCAGCACCCCAGGGGGCAATCAGCCCCAGCATTTT; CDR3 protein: CASSTPGGNQPQHF
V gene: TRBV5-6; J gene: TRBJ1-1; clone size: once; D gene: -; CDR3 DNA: TGTGCCAGCAGCTTGCCAGGGTTGGACACTGAAGCTTTCTTT; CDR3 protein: CASSLPGLDTEAFF
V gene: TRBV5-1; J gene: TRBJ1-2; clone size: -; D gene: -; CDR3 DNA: TGCGCCAGCAGCTTACATCCAGAGATCGGCTATGGCTACACCTTC; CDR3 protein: CASSLHPEIGYGYTF
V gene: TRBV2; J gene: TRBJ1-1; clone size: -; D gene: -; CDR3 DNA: TGTGCCAGCATTCAAAACATGAACACTGAAGCTTTCTTT; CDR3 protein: CASIQNMNTEAFF
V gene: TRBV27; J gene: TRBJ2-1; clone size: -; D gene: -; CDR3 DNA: TGTGCCAGCATTGGCCAAAGAGGGGTCAATGAGCAGTTCTTC; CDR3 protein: CASIGQRGVNEQFF
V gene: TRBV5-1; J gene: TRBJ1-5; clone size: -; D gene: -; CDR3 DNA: TGCGCCAGCAGCCCCGGGACAACTAGCAATCAGCCCCAGCATTTT; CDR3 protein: CASSPGTTSNQPQHF
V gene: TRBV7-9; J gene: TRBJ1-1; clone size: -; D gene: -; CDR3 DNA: TGTGCCAGCAGTTCCTCTGGCCACAGGAACACTGAAGCTTTCTTT; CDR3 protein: CASSSSGHRNTEAFF
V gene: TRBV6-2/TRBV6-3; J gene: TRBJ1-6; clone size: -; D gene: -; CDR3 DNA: TGTGCCAGCAGTTACTCGACCCAGGGTCCTAATTCACCCCTCCACTTT; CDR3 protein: CASSYSTQGPNSPLHF
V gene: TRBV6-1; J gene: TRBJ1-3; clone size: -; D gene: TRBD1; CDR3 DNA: TGTGCCAGCAGTGATCCAGGGGGCCGGTCTGGAAACACCATATATTTT; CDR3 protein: CASSDPGGRSGNTIYF
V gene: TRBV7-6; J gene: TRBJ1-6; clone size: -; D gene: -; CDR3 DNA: TGTGCCAGCAGAAGAACAACGGGTCTCAATTCACCCCTCCACTTT; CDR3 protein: CASRRTTGLNSPLHF
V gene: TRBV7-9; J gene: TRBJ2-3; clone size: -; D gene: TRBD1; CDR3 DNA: TGTGCCAGCAGCTTACTCCGGACAGGAGCCGAAAGCACAGATACGCAGTATTTT; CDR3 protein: CASSLLRTGAESTDTQYF
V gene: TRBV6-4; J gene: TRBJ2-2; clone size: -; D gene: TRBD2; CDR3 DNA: TGTGCCAGCAGTCGGACTAGCGGGACCGGGGAGCTGTTTTTT; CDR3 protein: CASSRTSGTGELFF
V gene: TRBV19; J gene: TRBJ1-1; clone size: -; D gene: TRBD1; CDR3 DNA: TGTGCCAGTACCCGGACAGGAATGAACACTGAAGCTTTCTTT; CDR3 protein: CASTRTGMNTEAFF
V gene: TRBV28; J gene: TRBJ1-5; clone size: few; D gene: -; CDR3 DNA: TGTGCCAGCAGTTTGTCAGGGAGCAATCAGCCCCAGCATTTT; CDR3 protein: CASSLSGSNQPQHF